The 30 T cell receptor beta chains listed next were all sequenced from one sample in a study of T cells after posttransplantation cyclophosphamide (dated by TCRdb to the mid-2010s). Library creation used the immunoSEQ multiplex PCR assay. TCRdb took over this immuneACCESS table, retaining in-frame rearrangements with V and J assigned. Such tables are incomplete; in checked studies, under half of the missing clones stem from an unresolved V gene, and the remainder is unexplained. This sample lists about 1,900 clones; around 94% were detected once. The ten largest clones capture approximately 1.3% of the sample. The sample taken for sequencing was naive CD8+ T cells sorted from PBMCs. These receptors were obtained from a woman aged 55-69 years in good health, CMV-negative, and a related stem cell transplant donor.

The rearrangement links TRBV27 to TRBJ1-4, with a tentative D call TRBD1 (5 bases). CDR3 length: 13 amino acids. Germline V CDR1 and CDR2: MNHEY, SMNVEV (reference sequence). The germline V and J ends were trimmed by 2 bases and 6 bases, with 7 bases remaining between them. In DNA, the CDR3 is TGTGCCAGCAGTTTACAGGGTGATGAAAAACTGTTTTTT. Its translation: CASSLQGDEKLFF.

The V and J genes are TRBV11-3 and TRBJ1-1; D gene ambiguous. CDR1 and CDR2 from the germline V gene are SGHNT and YENEEA. This CDR3 has 17 amino acids. Trimming cost V 4 bases and J 1 base, with 19 bases left between them. The CDR3 sequence: CASSSWVQVGRNTEAFF. CDR3 DNA sequence: TGTGCCAGCAGCTCTTGGGTCCAGGTGGGGAGGAACACTGAAGCTTTCTTT.

The chain couples TRBV7-8 to TRBJ2-7, with TRBD2 matching over 11 bases. CDR3 size: 16 residues. The V gene's germline CDR1 is SGHVS and CDR2 FQNEAQ. Unmatched junction bases numbered 6, after V lost 4 bases and J lost 1 base. The CDR3 DNA sequence: TGTGCCAGCAGCTCATGGACTAGCGGGCGTTCCTACGAGCAGTACTTC. Amino acids: CASSSWTSGRSYEQYF.

The J gene is TRBJ2-7, the V gene TRBV4-2; the match to TRBD2 covers 14 bases. This CDR3 spans 16 amino acids. The trim removed 2 bases at V and 3 bases at J, leaving 3 bases unmatched. In germline, CDR1 is LGHNA, CDR2 YNFKEQ. Here the CDR3 reads CASSQPGTSGSYEQYF. CDR3 sequence (DNA): TGTGCCAGCAGCCAACCAGGGACTAGCGGGAGCTACGAGCAGTACTTC.

The chain links TRBV27 to TRBJ2-3; 11 positions match TRBD2. The V segment lost 5 bases and the J segment 4 bases; nucleotides outside the gene matches: 5. Germline V gene sequence: CDR1 MNHEY, CDR2 SMNVEV (reference sequence). This CDR3 region has 15 residues. Here the CDR3 reads CASSAASGGSDTQYF. DNA for the CDR3: TGTGCCAGCAGTGCAGCTAGCGGGGGGTCAGATACGCAGTATTTT.

The J gene is TRBJ2-2, the V gene TRBV30, with TRBD2 as a possible D gene (7 bases). Germline V gene sequence: CDR1 GTSNPN, CDR2 SVGIG (reference sequence). This CDR3 is built from 15 residues. Trimming shortened V by 3 bases and J by 4 bases, and 15 bases separated the two germline ends. CDR3: CAWRMLGGATGELFF. The CDR3 nucleotides are TGTGCCTGGAGAATGTTGGGGGGGGCCACCGGGGAGCTGTTTTTT.

This rearrangement joins TRBV6-5 to TRBJ2-7; no clear D. The CDR3 runs to 14 residues. CDR1 is MNHEY and CDR2 is SVGAGI in the germline V gene. Trimming stripped 2 bases from V and 3 bases from J, with 11 bases between. This chain's CDR3 is CASSYGAENYEQYF. CDR3 coding DNA: TGTGCCAGCAGTTACGGCGCGGAAAACTACGAGCAGTACTTC.

The rearrangement uses TRBV6-5 and TRBJ2-1, with 7 nucleotides matching TRBD1. CDR3 length: 15 residues. Trimming cost V 2 bases and J 7 bases; bases outside gene matches: 8. CDR1 is MNHEY, CDR2 SVGAGI, per germline. The CDR3 DNA reads as TGTGCCAGCAGTTACAAAGGGGGCGCTTGGAATGAGCAGTTCTTC. It codes for CASSYKGGAWNEQFF.

The chain links TRBV7-8 to TRBJ1-1; 9 nucleotides match TRBD1. The CDR3 consists of 16 residues. The ends lost 5 bases at V and 8 bases at J; junction bases unmatched: 15. CDR1 is SGHVS, CDR2 FQNEAQ, per germline. Here the CDR3 reads CASSLTLGQGPLEAFF. For the CDR3, the DNA is TGTGCCAGCAGCCTCACCCTGGGACAGGGACCCTTAGAAGCTTTCTTT.

The gene calls are TRBV9 and TRBJ2-3; possibly TRBD1 for D (5 bases). Looked up from germline, CDR1 is SGDLS and CDR2 is YYNGEE. This CDR3 spans 16 amino acids. Between the trimmed V and J ends, which lost 4 bases and 0 bases, there was a span of 15 bases. CDR3: CASSLSTGSSTDTQYF. CDR3 in DNA: TGTGCCAGCAGCTTAAGCACAGGATCTAGCACAGATACGCAGTATTTT.

V gene TRBV5-5 combines with J gene TRBJ2-1; a possible D gene is TRBD2 (6 bases). Per the germline V gene, CDR1 is SGHKS and CDR2 is YYEKEE (reference sequence). V was trimmed by 1 base and J by 7 bases, leaving 15 bases between them. This CDR3 contains 15 residues. CDR3 loop: CASSLFAGPSNEQFF. The CDR3 DNA reads TGTGCCAGCAGCTTGTTTGCGGGGCCCTCGAATGAGCAGTTCTTC.

The rearrangement uses TRBV6-5 and TRBJ2-7; D unresolved. The length of the CDR3 is 14 residues. Trimming cost V 2 bases and J 0 bases, with 8 bases left between them. Germline V gives CDR1 MNHEY, CDR2 SVGAGI. The CDR3 sequence: CASSYVGSSYEQYF. The CDR3 nucleotides read TGTGCCAGCAGTTACGTTGGCAGCTCCTACGAGCAGTACTTC.

J is TRBJ2-3 and V is TRBV4-2; TRBD2 matches at 8 bases. Per germline, CDR1 LGHNA and CDR2 YNFKEQ. The V and J ends lost 5 bases and 2 bases, in that order; junction bases with no gene match: 6. The CDR3 contains 15 residues. The CDR3 is CASSTLADLTDTQYF. The CDR3 DNA is TGTGCCAGCAGCACACTAGCGGACCTCACAGATACGCAGTATTTT.

The chain employs TRBV28 and TRBJ2-3; 7 positions match TRBD1. The CDR3 has 15 amino acids. The V gene's germline CDR1 is MDHEN and CDR2 SYDVKM. J lost 4 bases, V lost 3 bases, and 7 bases had no gene match. This CDR3 is CASSLVGQSPDTQYF. DNA of the CDR3: TGTGCCAGCAGTTTGGTGGGACAGTCTCCAGATACGCAGTATTTT. The whole variable domain, remainder taken from reference TRBV28 and TRBJ2-3, is DVKVTQSSRYLVKRTGEKVFLECVQDMDHENMFWYRQDPGLGLRLIYFSYDVKMKEKGDIPEGYSVSREKKERFSLILESASTNQTSMYLCASSLVGQSPDTQYFGPGTRLTVL.

The V and J genes are TRBV29-1 and TRBJ1-1; 7 bases are shared with TRBD1. The V and J ends lost 6 bases and 5 bases, in that order; junction bases with no gene match: 9. The CDR3 loop spans 13 amino acids. Germline loops: CDR1 SQVTM, CDR2 ANQGSEA. The CDR3 region is CSVGDSIGTEAFF. The DNA of the CDR3 is TGCAGCGTAGGGGACAGTATTGGAACTGAAGCTTTCTTT.

On this clone itself: Sequence at one end of the junction differs from germline and may be a read error. The rearrangement uses TRBV11-2 and TRBJ2-7; TRBD1 aligns across 9 bases. Germline V gene sequence: CDR1 SGHAT, CDR2 FQNNGV. CDR3 length equals 16 residues. CDR3 sequence: CASSYSRDRDTYERYF. The CDR3 bases are TGTGCCAGCAGCTACAGCCGGGACAGGGACACCTACGAGCGGTACTTC.

The V call is TRBV7-8, the J call TRBJ1-1, with TRBD1 as a possible D gene (5 bases). Between the trimmed V and J ends, which lost 0 bases and 0 bases, there was a span of 11 bases. Germline V gives CDR1 SGHVS, CDR2 FQNEAQ. The CDR3 has 16 amino acids. As DNA, the CDR3 is TGTGCCAGCAGCTTAGCAGGGGCCGGCATGAACACTGAAGCTTTCTTT. Amino acid sequence: CASSLAGAGMNTEAFF.

As for this clone: The conserved phenylalanine or tryptophan normally closing the CDR3 is absent here, so this likely arose from a read error. V and J are TRBV10-3 and TRBJ1-1; D may be TRBD1 (5 bases). The CDR3 extends over 14 amino acids. Trimming pared 2 bases from V and 8 bases from J, leaving 15 bases between. Looked up from germline, CDR1 is ENHRY and CDR2 is SYGVKD. CDR3 region: CAISEGGGLSEAFL. The DNA for the CDR3 is TGTGCCATCAGTGAGGGGGGAGGTCTATCCGAAGCTTTCCTT.

This chain joins TRBV27 and TRBJ2-1, with 8 bases that match TRBD2. The germline V gene encodes CDR1 MNHEY and CDR2 SMNVEV (reference sequence). The V gene end was trimmed by 3 bases and the J gene end by 12 bases; junction bases not matched to a gene: 7. The CDR3 is 13 amino acids. CDR3: CASSFPGLGAQFF. CDR3 nucleotide sequence: TGTGCCAGCAGTTTCCCGGGACTAGGTGCGCAGTTCTTC.

J is TRBJ2-3 and V is TRBV4-3, with 13 bases fitting TRBD2. The CDR3 runs 15 residues. The germline gives CDR1 LGHNA, CDR2 YSLEER. Trimming took 4 bases from V and 4 from J; bases not matched to a gene: 2. CDR3 sequence (DNA): TGCGCCAGCAGCCTGACTAGCGGGGGGTCAGATACGCAGTATTTT. Translated, it gives CASSLTSGGSDTQYF.

The J gene is TRBJ2-2, the V gene TRBV9; no reliable D call. Germline CDR1 SGDLS, CDR2 YYNGEE. The CDR3 is 16 residues long. The V gene lost 0 bases and the J gene lost 0 bases, with 9 bases spanning the gap. The CDR3 sequence is CASSVGPVANTGELFF. The CDR3 DNA reads TGTGCCAGCAGCGTAGGGCCCGTTGCGAACACCGGGGAGCTGTTTTTT. The full variable domain, completed using reference TRBV9 and TRBJ2-2, is DSGVTQTPKHLITATGQRVTLRCSPRSGDLSVYWYQQSLDQGLQFLIQYYNGEERAKGNILERFSAQQFPDLHSELNLSSLELGDSALYFCASSVGPVANTGELFFGEGSRLTVL.

The chain joins TRBV10-3 to TRBJ1-2; maybe TRBD1 (5 bases). The CDR3 loop spans 16 amino acids. V gave up 0 bases and J gave up 4 bases, with 15 bases separating them. CDR1 is ENHRY and CDR2 is SYGVKD in the germline V gene. The CDR3 sequence is CAISESGGGRGYGYTF. CDR3 in DNA: TGTGCCATCAGTGAGTCGGGGGGGGGTAGAGGCTATGGCTACACCTTC.

The chain couples TRBV5-1 to TRBJ2-7, with a weak D call TRBD2 (5 bases). Germline V gene data show CDR1 as SGHRS and CDR2 as YFSETQ. Trimming stripped 2 bases from V and 0 bases from J, with 9 bases between. The CDR3 consists of 14 residues. DNA of the CDR3: TGCGCCAGCAGCTTTTTTGGGAGCTCCTACGAGCAGTACTTC. The encoded protein is CASSFFGSSYEQYF.

The chain carries TRBV2 and TRBJ1-1, with D perhaps TRBD1 (6 bases). Deletions cut 2 bases from V and 0 bases from J, with 10 bases between. Germline CDR1 and CDR2: SNHLY and FYNNEI. CDR3 size: 15 residues. The CDR3 sequence: CASSEMDRLNTEAFF. The CDR3, as DNA: TGTGCCAGCAGTGAAATGGACAGACTGAACACTGAAGCTTTCTTT.

The V gene is TRBV2, the J gene TRBJ2-3, with TRBD2 matching over 8 bases. This CDR3 is 13 amino acids long. Germline V CDR1 and CDR2: SNHLY, FYNNEI. The V segment lost 2 bases and the J segment 6 bases; nucleotides outside the gene matches: 1. Here the CDR3 reads CASSESGGDTQYF. The CDR3 DNA reads TGTGCCAGCAGTGAATCGGGGGGGGATACGCAGTATTTT. Together with reference TRBV2 and TRBJ2-3, the CDR3 gives the full variable domain: EPEVTQTPSHQVTQMGQEVILRCVPISNHLYFYWYRQILGQKVEFLVSFYNNEISEKSEIFDDQFSVERPDGSNFTLKIRSTKLEDSAMYFCASSESGGDTQYFGPGTRLTVL.

The CDR3 DNA sequence: TGTGCCAGTAACCCACTCCAGGGGTACACCGGGGAGCTGTTTTTT. It yields the protein CASNPLQGYTGELFF. V and J are TRBV19 and TRBJ2-2; perhaps TRBD1 as D (6 bases). Trimming took off 7 bases at V and 3 bases at J, with 15 bases between the two ends. Looked up from germline, CDR1 is LNHDA and CDR2 is SQIVND (reference sequence). The CDR3 consists of 15 residues.

V gene TRBV29-1 combines with J gene TRBJ1-2; the match to TRBD1 covers 8 bases. This CDR3 region has 13 residues. The germline CDR1 and CDR2 sequences are SQVTM and ANQGSEA. Trimming took 6 bases from V and 7 from J; bases not matched to a gene: 10. Here the CDR3 reads CSVPTGVVRGYTF. The CDR3 nucleotides are TGCAGCGTCCCGACAGGGGTGGTACGTGGCTACACCTTC. Looking up the rest from reference TRBV29-1 and TRBJ1-2 gives the full variable domain: SAVISQKPSRDICQRGTSLTIQCQVDSQVTMMFWYRQQPGQSLTLIATANQGSEATYESGFVIDKFPISRPNLTFSTLTVSNMSPEDSSIYLCSVPTGVVRGYTFGSGTRLTVV.

This sequence joins TRBV19 and TRBJ2-7; 9 nucleotides align to TRBD1. CDR3 size: 14 residues. The germline V gene has CDR1 LNHDA and CDR2 SQIVND (reference sequence). Losses at the gene ends were 3 bases for V and 7 bases for J; bases not matched to a gene: 7. CDR3 in amino acids: CASSIGGQGWEQYF. DNA for the CDR3: TGTGCCAGTAGTATCGGCGGACAGGGGTGGGAGCAGTACTTC.

The CDR3 sequence is CASGHLAGSYNEQFF. In nucleotides, the CDR3 is TGTGCCAGCGGTCATTTAGCGGGCTCCTACAATGAGCAGTTCTTC. The V and J genes are TRBV9 and TRBJ2-1, with 7 bases that match TRBD2. Trimming removed 7 bases from V and 0 bases from J; junction bases left unmatched: 7. Germline loops: CDR1 SGDLS, CDR2 YYNGEE. The CDR3 is 15 residues long.

The CDR3 nucleotides read TGCAGCGTTGAAGACACCTACGAGCAGTACTTC. As protein: CSVEDTYEQYF. V usage is TRBV29-1 and J usage is TRBJ2-7; D remains unclear. With 0 bases removed from V and 2 bases from J, the gap between germline ends came to 2 bases. The CDR3 consists of 11 residues. Per the germline V gene, CDR1 is SQVTM and CDR2 is ANQGSEA.